This T cell receptor beta chain is from a study of T cells expressing NK-cell markers. The overall study: One of eight sequenced donors was HCMV-seronegative; the other seven were seropositive. Overall study findings and caveats: Of the CD8+ T cells in roughly 6 donors, roughly 1.0-7.5% belonged to dominant NKG2C+ clonotypes.

About this clonotype itself: What it binds is not known.

Per the germline V gene, CDR1 is SNHLY and CDR2 is FYNNEI. The CDR3 contains 13 residues. Template switching by 5'RACE with UMIs generated the TCR beta cDNA. TCRdb reanalyzed the 5' RACE reads, giving one entry per CDR3 protein sequence and no DNA. The repertoire table contains about 450,000 distinct CDR3 sequences. This sequence originates from a woman aged 18-70 years in good health. This chain uses TRBV2 with TRBJ1-4; without DNA, the TCRdb call of TRBD1 cannot be checked. The sample taken for sequencing was blood T cells: a sorted CD56 or NKG2C T cell subset, CD4+ or CD8+ T cells, or bulk PBMC T cells (not recorded which). CDR3 loop: CASSSGMGEKLFF.